The sequence of this T cell receptor beta chain was determined in a study of control samples from healthy donors and cancer patients. TCRdb's table, derived via immunoSEQ multiplex PCR, lists solely in-frame clones and lacks some. The table shows about 120,000 clones, with over 85% occurring only once. The CDR3 loop spans 14 amino acids. Looked up from germline, CDR1 is SGHAT and CDR2 is FQNNGV. V was cut by 2 bases and J by 2 bases, with 7 bases left in between. This receptor was identified in a man aged 25 to 45 in good health. The chain combines TRBV11-2 with TRBJ1-5, with D hard to call. Material for sequencing was blood. CDR3 region: CASSLSGRNQPQHF. In DNA, the CDR3 is TGTGCCAGCAGCTTATCGGGTCGCAATCAGCCCCAGCATTTT.